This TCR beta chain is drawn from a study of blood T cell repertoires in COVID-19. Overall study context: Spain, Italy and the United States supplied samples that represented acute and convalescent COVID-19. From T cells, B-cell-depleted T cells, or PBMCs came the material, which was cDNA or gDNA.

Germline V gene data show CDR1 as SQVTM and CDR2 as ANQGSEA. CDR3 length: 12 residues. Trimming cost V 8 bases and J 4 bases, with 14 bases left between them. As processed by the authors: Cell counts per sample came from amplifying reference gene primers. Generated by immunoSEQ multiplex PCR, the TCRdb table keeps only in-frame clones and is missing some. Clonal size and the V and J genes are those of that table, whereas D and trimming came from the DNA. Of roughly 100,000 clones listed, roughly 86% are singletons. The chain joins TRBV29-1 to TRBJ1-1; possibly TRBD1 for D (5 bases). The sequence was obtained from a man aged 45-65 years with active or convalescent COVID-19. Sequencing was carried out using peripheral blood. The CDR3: CSHRSGGTEAFF. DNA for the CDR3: TGCAGCCACCGGTCGGGGGGCACTGAAGCTTTCTTT.